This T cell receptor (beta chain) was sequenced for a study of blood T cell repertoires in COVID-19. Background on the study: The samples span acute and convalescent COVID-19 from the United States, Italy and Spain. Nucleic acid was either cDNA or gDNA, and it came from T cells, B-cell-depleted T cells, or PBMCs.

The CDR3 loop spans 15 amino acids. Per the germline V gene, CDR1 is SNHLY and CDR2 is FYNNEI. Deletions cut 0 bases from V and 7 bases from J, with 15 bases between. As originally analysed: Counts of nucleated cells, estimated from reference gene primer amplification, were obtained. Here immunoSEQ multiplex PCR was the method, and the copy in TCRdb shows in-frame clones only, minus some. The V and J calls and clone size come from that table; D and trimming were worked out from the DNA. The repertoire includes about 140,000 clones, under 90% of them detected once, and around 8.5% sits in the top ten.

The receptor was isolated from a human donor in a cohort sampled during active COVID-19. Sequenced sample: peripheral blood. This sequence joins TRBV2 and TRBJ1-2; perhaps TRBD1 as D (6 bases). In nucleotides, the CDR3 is TGTGCCAGCAGTGAAGCACCCAGCGGGGGGCCTGGCTACACCTTC. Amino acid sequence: CASSEAPSGGPGYTF.